The TCR beta chain described here comes from a study of identical twins (dated by TCRdb to 2016 to 2017). Study-wide context: To test whether fetal clonotypes persist, the study used deep sequencing on TCR alpha and beta repertoires from monozygotic twins, unrelated adults of various ages, and cord blood. To rule out contamination, replicate twin experiments were performed at different times with different library preparation protocols.

Every donor was a healthy Caucasian. The twin cohort comprised three pairs of female monozygotic twins, all aged roughly 18 to 29 years. Positive isolation kits from Invitrogen were used to isolate CD4+ and CD8+ T cell populations. The CDR3 measures 13 amino acids from cysteine to phenylalanine. The retained sequence is limited to the CDR3, 39 bases, with the frame set at the first base. The germline V gene provides CDR1 MGHRA and CDR2 YSYEKL. The junction shows trimming of 0 bases on V and 6 bases on J, plus 8 bases between the germline ends. What the research found in general, with its limitations: Compared with coincidental sharing between unrelated individuals, out-of-frame TCR alpha sequences shared between twins had an excess of sequences with low generation probability. Recombination models systematically underestimated out-of-frame TCR alpha sharing in monozygotic twins but agreed with sharing between unrelated individuals. Conclusions relied on cross-sectional statistical analysis, since the same donors could not be followed over many years. Fewer insertions were carried by abundant cord blood beta clonotypes, a similar but weaker trend appeared in young adult naive repertoires, and no such trend appeared in memory repertoires. Zero-insertion analyses could be partly confounded by invariant T cells such as MAIT and iNKT, although diverse VJ usage argued against such confounding for most clonotypes. A weaker excess of twin sharing was found in beta out-of-frame sequences because the signal-to-noise ratio was lowered by fewer shared sequences.

At least ten counts were recorded for this clonotype. Its antigen remains unidentified. Within one base of it there is no much larger clone, and no base qualities were kept. Libraries were built with 5' RACE. Reads for this sample came from an Illumina HiSeq 2000. Template switching introduced a universal primer binding site; the final cDNA contained a unique molecular identifier, enabling accurate counting of TCR cDNA molecules. First-strand cDNA for TCR alpha and beta chains was synthesized from specific primers in the conserved constant-segment region. Each cDNA library was double barcoded, with a SMART-Mk sample barcode plus Illumina barcodes, to control for contamination. TruSeq adapter sequences, together with Illumina sample barcodes, were added in two successive PCR steps. The TCR alpha and beta cDNA libraries were sequenced on the Illumina HiSeq platform using custom primers. On the study's bioinformatics: MiGEC processed the raw reads to extract unique molecular identifiers, while MiXCR was used to determine the CDR3 positions. For each individual, recombination models were inferred using an EM algorithm with the repgenHMM and IGoR tools. Shared clonotype analysis was performed with the tcR package in R, normalizing sharing by the product of cloneset sizes. To study raw recombination without the effects of thymic and clonal selection, out-of-frame nonproductive sequences were analyzed. TCRdb passed the public sequencing reads through fastp at Q25 and MiXCR, retaining productive beta sequences. When rows share a CDR3 protein, they turn into one entry using the most common DNA and genes. TCRdb assigned the V and J calls; the authors' analysis was not used. The sample table records about 240,000 distinct CDR3 sequences; approximately 7.3% of these occur just once. The biggest ten clones account for roughly 5% of the sample.

The data also belong to a second study, concerning yellow fever vaccine responses in identical twins. Drawing on the second study: The T cell response to vaccination in identical twins was reported by the authors to appear partly convergent and partly personalized. Focusing on identical twins, the study followed the T cell clones that responded to the vaccine, and did so with precision.

The material sequenced was CD8+ T cells sorted from blood. This clonotype was obtained from a young woman in good health. The chain was built from TRBV4-1 and TRBJ2-5, with the D gene not clear enough to name. The CDR3 has the sequence CASSQDGLKTQYF. The bases are TGCGCCAGCAGCCAAGATGGTCTGAAGACCCAGTACTTC.